This T cell receptor (beta chain) was recorded in a study of T cell clonotyping in hematopoietic cell transplantation. Study-level findings and limits: Pathologically expanded recipient clonotypes increased progressively from day 30 to day 180 as diversity fell. Few recipient clonotypes overlapped donors; over 97% were de novo at given depth. No sorting was done, leaving CD4 and CD8 contributions mixed. Higher Inverse Simpson Index values in graft donor and pretransplant recipient predicted broader posttransplant TCR diversity.

From germline, CDR1 is GTSNPN and CDR2 SVGIG (reference sequence). V lost 0 bases and J 1 base, leaving 7 bases between the germline ends. This CDR3 is built from 13 residues. Concerning this clone itself: Its target is unknown.

Sequenced by immunoSEQ multiplex PCR; TCRdb stores in-frame clones only, minus some. The data contain around 11,000 clones, about 47% of them singletons. The receptor's source is a female patient aged 45-65 years who had an allogeneic stem cell transplant from an unrelated donor, so the T cells may come from the graft donor. Some clones in this sample may be carry-over from other donors' samples. Specimen: peripheral blood mononuclear cells, collected 100 days after allogeneic stem cell transplant. V usage is TRBV30 and J usage is TRBJ2-7; no clear D. The CDR3 coding sequence is TGTGCCTGGAGTGTAATCAGATCCTACGAGCAGTACTTC. Residues: CAWSVIRSYEQYF.